Presented here are 11 T cell receptor beta chains from one specimen sequenced in a study of blood T cell repertoires in COVID-19. The assay was immunoSEQ multiplex PCR, and TCRdb's table has in-frame clones only and misses some. The table lists 150,000 to 200,000 clones, about 86% of them singletons. The material sequenced was peripheral blood. These receptors came from a woman over 75 with acute or convalescent COVID-19.

About this clone: A junction end diverges from the germline sequence, so it may reflect a read error. The chain uses TRBV13 and TRBJ2-7; 14 nucleotides match TRBD2. This CDR3 region has 13 residues. Looked up from germline, CDR1 is PRHDT and CDR2 is FYEKMQ (reference sequence). CDR3 loop: CASSLGTSGGQYF. The CDR3 nucleotides are TGTGCCAGCAGCCTAGGGACTAGCGGGGGACAGTACTTC.

The chain is built from TRBV25-1 and TRBJ2-4; TRBD1 agrees at 9 bases. The V segment lost 6 bases and the J segment 8 bases; nucleotides outside the gene matches: 5. The CDR3 extends over 13 amino acids. Germline assignment: CDR1 MGHDK and CDR2 SYGVNS. The CDR3 DNA is TGTGCCAGCAGAGGACAGGGGCCCCACATTCAGTACTTC. Amino acid sequence: CASRGQGPHIQYF. Combining the CDR3 with reference TRBV25-1 and TRBJ2-4 gives the whole variable domain EADIYQTPRYLVIGTGKKITLECSQTMGHDKMYWYQQDPGMELHLIHYSYGVNSTEKGDLSSESTVSRIRTEHFPLTLESARPSHTSQYLCASRGQGPHIQYFGAGTRLSVL.

The CDR3 DNA is TGTGCCAGCAGCCAAGAGGTGACACTCGATGAGCAGTTCTTC. It encodes CASSQEVTLDEQFF. The chain uses TRBV3-1 (or the pseudogene TRBV3-2) and TRBJ2-1; the D is unclear. The length of the CDR3 is 14 residues. CDR1 is LGHDT and CDR2 is YNNKEL in the germline V gene (reference sequence). V was trimmed by 0 bases and J by 8 bases, leaving 11 bases between them.

This chain uses TRBV5-4 with TRBJ1-6, with no clear D. Germline V gene data show CDR1 as SGHNT and CDR2 as YYREEE (reference sequence). The CDR3 is 14 residues long. Trimming took 4 bases from V and 5 from J, leaving 10 bases between them. This CDR3 is CASSREMNNSPLHF. The CDR3 bases are TGTGCCAGCAGCCGGGAGATGAATAATTCACCCCTCCACTTT.

This sequence joins TRBV18 and TRBJ1-3; TRBD1 aligns across 10 bases. Germline V gives CDR1 KGHSH, CDR2 LQKENI. V lost 2 bases to trimming and J lost 1 base; unmatched junction nucleotides: 8. The CDR3 has 18 amino acids. The CDR3 is CASSPFGTGEVSGNTIYF. The CDR3 bases are TGTGCCAGCTCACCATTTGGGACAGGGGAAGTGTCTGGAAACACCATATATTTT.

This rearrangement joins TRBV3-1 (or the pseudogene TRBV3-2) to TRBJ2-7; 8 bases fit TRBD2. J gave up 2 bases and V 1 base, and 4 bases lay outside the gene matches. Germline V CDR1 and CDR2: LGHDT, YNNKEL (reference sequence). The CDR3 runs 15 residues. CDR3 amino acids: CASSQAGGRPYEQYF. The DNA for the CDR3 is TGTGCCAGCAGCCAAGCTGGCGGGAGGCCCTACGAGCAGTACTTC.

The rearrangement links TRBV2 to TRBJ1-2, with 11 bases lining up with TRBD1. The V gene end was trimmed by 3 bases and the J gene end by 8 bases; junction bases not matched to a gene: 8. Per germline, CDR1 SNHLY and CDR2 FYNNEI. CDR3 size: 15 residues. In DNA, the CDR3 is TGTGCCAGCAGTGAGTACGGGGACAGGGGGAAAGGCTACACCTTC. It codes for CASSEYGDRGKGYTF.

This clone has only a few counts. The V and J genes are TRBV7-9 and TRBJ1-1; the D gene is possibly TRBD1 (5 bases). This CDR3 spans 14 amino acids. Germline loops: CDR1 SEHNR, CDR2 FQNEAQ (reference sequence). Trimming removed 7 bases from V and 0 bases from J, with 12 bases in between. The CDR3 reads CASIPQQVNTEAFF. The DNA for the CDR3 is TGTGCCAGCATCCCACAACAGGTGAACACTGAAGCTTTCTTT.

The chain is built from TRBV6-5 and TRBJ1-6; 9 bases are shared with TRBD1. Germline-derived CDR1 and CDR2 are MNHEY and SVGAGI. V lost 4 bases and J lost 3; bases outside the gene matches: 4. The CDR3 length is 16 residues. Written as DNA, the CDR3 is TGTGCCAGCAGTTCGACAGGGGGAGACTATAATTCACCCCTCCACTTT. Amino acids: CASSSTGGDYNSPLHF.

V gene TRBV6-5 combines with J gene TRBJ2-3; D call uncertain. V was shortened by 7 bases and J by 4 bases, with 12 bases between the two germline ends. CDR3 size: 13 residues. CDR1 is MNHEY, CDR2 SVGAGI, per germline. The CDR3 nucleotides read TGTGCCAGCAACTGGGTGGGCTCAGATACGCAGTATTTT. Encoded protein: CASNWVGSDTQYF.

The table lists this clone with a count of one. J is TRBJ1-2 and V is TRBV28, with TRBD1 matching 9 bases. The CDR3 spans 14 residues. Trimming took 3 bases from V and 8 from J; bases not matched to a gene: 7. CDR1 MDHEN and CDR2 SYDVKM come from the germline V gene. The CDR3 is CASSLVQGARGYTF. CDR3 DNA: TGTGCCAGCAGTTTGGTACAGGGGGCGAGGGGCTACACCTTC.